The 23 T cell receptor beta chains given below trace back to one sample, sequenced in a study of metastatic and nonmetastatic thyroid tumors. Before thyroid surgery, none of the patients had received any treatment. Using MiXCR, TCRdb reanalyzed the PCR reads. Of about 33,000 clones listed, about 15% are singletons. The material sequenced was blood. These receptors were taken from a female donor with papillary thyroid cancer or a benign thyroid nodule (not recorded which). Some clones in this sample may be carry-over from other donors' samples.

In its sample, this clone was seen many times. This sequence joins TRBV7-6 and TRBJ2-1; 10 positions agree with TRBD2. J lost 1 base, V lost 1 base, and 16 bases had no gene match. This CDR3 has 21 amino acids. Germline V gene lookup returns CDR1 SGHVS and CDR2 FNYEAQ. CDR3 region: CASSLERALAGILISYNEQFF. CDR3 coding DNA: TGTGCCAGCAGCTTAGAAAGGGCACTAGCGGGAATTCTAATATCCTACAATGAGCAGTTCTTC.

V and J are TRBV11-3 and TRBJ2-7; no clear D. The length of the CDR3 is 16 residues. Germline assignment: CDR1 SGHNT and CDR2 YENEEA. Trimming took off 0 bases at V and 3 bases at J, with 15 bases between the two ends. The CDR3 loop is CASSLDGRHCNYEQYF. Written as DNA, the CDR3 is TGTGCCAGCAGCTTAGATGGCCGACATTGTAACTACGAGCAGTACTTC.

This clone came up many times. V usage is TRBV5-1 and J usage is TRBJ2-7; D call uncertain. Trimming pared 0 bases from V and 2 bases from J, leaving 12 bases between. Germline V lookup: CDR1 SGHRS, CDR2 YFSETQ. This CDR3 region has 15 residues. The CDR3 DNA is TGCGCCAGCAGCTTGGTGGCAGCCCCCCCCTACGAGCAGTACTTC. Its translation: CASSLVAAPPYEQYF.

This clone was detected many times. The genes are TRBV10-3 and TRBJ2-5; 7 bases agree with TRBD1. Looked up from germline, CDR1 is ENHRY and CDR2 is SYGVKD. The CDR3 contains 14 residues. The V and J ends lost 4 bases and 0 bases, in that order; junction bases with no gene match: 2. The CDR3 DNA follows: TGTGCCATCAGTGCGGGACAGAACCAAGAGACCCAGTACTTC. It is translated as CAISAGQNQETQYF.

On this clone itself: A much larger clone differs by one base, so this may be a read error. The conserved final phenylalanine or tryptophan is absent from the CDR3, which likely points to a read error. The J gene is TRBJ1-1, the V gene TRBV30; D call uncertain. The CDR3 totals 12 residues. Germline V CDR1 and CDR2: GTSNPN, SVGIG (reference sequence). Trimming pared 4 bases from V and 6 bases from J, leaving 12 bases between. The CDR3 DNA reads TGTGCCTGGATCCTAGGTGGACCTGAAGCTTTCTCT. Translating gives CAWILGGPEAFS.

This clone was seen a handful of times. The junction departs from germline at one end; a sequencing error may be responsible. The rearrangement joins TRBV20-1 to TRBJ2-1; D not resolved. The CDR3 has 15 amino acids. CDR1 is DFQATT and CDR2 is SNEGSKA in the germline V gene (reference sequence). The DNA of the CDR3 is TGCAGTGCGAGAGGCTTCTCCGTCTACATCAATGAGCAGTTCTTC. It codes for CSARGFSVYINEQFF.

The chain recombines TRBV5-1 with TRBJ1-1; 7 nucleotides align to TRBD1. The CDR3 extends over 14 amino acids. The trim removed 3 bases at V and 3 bases at J, leaving 5 bases unmatched. Germline V CDR1 and CDR2: SGHRS, YFSETQ. The CDR3 loop is CASSSAGGYTEAFF. The CDR3 DNA reads TGCGCCAGCAGCTCGGCAGGGGGGTACACTGAAGCTTTCTTT.

Ten or more counts support this clone. V gene TRBV11-1 combines with J gene TRBJ2-1; D may correspond to TRBD1 or TRBD2 (6 bases each). The germline V gene has CDR1 SGHAT and CDR2 FQDESV (reference sequence). The CDR3 loop spans 16 amino acids. With 4 bases removed from V and 7 bases from J, the gap between germline ends came to 20 bases. The CDR3 spells CASSSEGPGGGNEQFF. As DNA, the CDR3 is TGTGCCAGCAGCTCCGAAGGTCCCGGGGGCGGGAATGAGCAGTTCTTC.

This clone was observed at least ten times. The rearrangement joins TRBV29-1 to TRBJ2-5; possibly TRBD1 for D (5 bases). The CDR3 spans 13 residues. Germline CDR1 SQVTM, CDR2 ANQGSEA. Deletions cut 3 bases from V and 1 base from J, with 9 bases between. The DNA for the CDR3 is TGCAGCGTTGATAGAACAGGCCAAGAGACCCAGTACTTC. Translated, it gives CSVDRTGQETQYF.

This clone was detected many times. The chain carries TRBV4-3 and TRBJ2-5, with a weak D call TRBD2 (6 bases). With 4 bases removed from V and 2 bases from J, the gap between germline ends came to 20 bases. The length of the CDR3 is 17 residues. The germline CDR1 and CDR2 sequences are LGHNA and YSLEER. The CDR3 bases are TGCGCCAGCAGCCCATCAACCCCCGGGACTTCGCAAGAGACCCAGTACTTC. Protein: CASSPSTPGTSQETQYF.

The table lists this clone with many counts. The chain uses TRBV7-3 and TRBJ2-1; a weak D match, TRBD2 (6 bases). Trimming took off 3 bases at V and 8 bases at J, with 11 bases between the two ends. This CDR3 is 13 amino acids long. CDR1 and CDR2 (germline): SGHTA, FQGTGA. DNA of the CDR3: TGTGCCAGCAGCTTGGGGGGAAGCGATGAGCAGTTCTTC. Translating it yields CASSLGGSDEQFF.

This clone appeared a few times. The chain carries TRBV5-4 and TRBJ2-4, with 10 bases fitting TRBD2. The trim removed 4 bases at V and 8 bases at J, leaving 9 bases unmatched. The CDR3 runs to 15 residues. Germline assignment: CDR1 SGHNT and CDR2 YYREEE (reference sequence). The DNA of the CDR3 is TGTGCCAGCAGCGCCAGCGGGCTAGCGGGAGACATTCAGTACTTC. It codes for CASSASGLAGDIQYF.

This clone has at least ten counts. The chain couples TRBV28 to TRBJ2-1; 7 bases are shared with TRBD2. CDR1 and CDR2 (germline): MDHEN, SYDVKM. This CDR3 region has 14 residues. V shed 6 bases and J 6 bases; nucleotides not matched to a gene: 8. CDR3 in DNA: TGTGCCAGCAGAAGTGGGAGGGCCGTCAATGAGCAGTTCTTC. Protein product: CASRSGRAVNEQFF.

This clone was seen at least ten times. This CDR3 is also generated by other DNA sequences in the sample. This rearrangement joins TRBV15 to TRBJ2-5, with D unresolved. Germline V gives CDR1 LNHNV, CDR2 YYDKDF (reference sequence). This CDR3 has 13 amino acids. V was shortened by 0 bases and J by 5 bases, with 7 bases between the two germline ends. In DNA form, the CDR3 reads TGTGCCACCAGCAGAGATCTCAGGGAGACCCAGTACTTC. Amino acid sequence: CATSRDLRETQYF.

The chain links TRBV5-4 to TRBJ1-6, with D possibly TRBD1 on 5 matching bases. V was pared by 4 bases and J by 8 bases, with 19 bases between. Germline CDR1 SGHNT, CDR2 YYREEE (reference sequence). This CDR3 has 16 amino acids. This chain's CDR3 is CASSDRPGQGDSPLHF. The CDR3 DNA is TGTGCCAGCAGCGACAGACCGGGCCAAGGGGATTCACCCCTCCACTTT.

The chain links TRBV11-2 to TRBJ2-7; TRBD2 aligns across 8 bases. Germline trimming cut 5 bases from V and 2 bases from J; bases unmatched to any gene: 8. The germline CDR1 and CDR2 sequences are SGHAT and FQNNGV. The CDR3 covers 15 residues. The CDR3 sequence: CASSPGGGRTYEQYF. The CDR3 bases are TGTGCCAGCAGCCCTGGCGGGGGGCGAACCTACGAGCAGTACTTC.

This clone came up many times. The chain employs TRBV6-1 and TRBJ1-4; tentative D call: TRBD1 (5 bases). From germline, CDR1 is MNHNS and CDR2 SASEGT. The CDR3 sequence is 13 residues long. Trimming shortened V by 7 bases and J by 6 bases, and 12 bases separated the two germline ends. CDR3 region: CASTREWDEKLFF. The CDR3, as DNA: TGTGCCAGCACCAGGGAATGGGATGAAAAACTGTTTTTT.

This clone has a count of ten or more. The V and J genes are TRBV20-1 and TRBJ2-2; D is tentatively TRBD1 or TRBD2 (7 bases each). Germline V gene sequence: CDR1 DFQATT, CDR2 SNEGSKA (reference sequence). V gave up 5 bases and J gave up 0 bases, with 13 bases separating them. The CDR3 contains 15 residues. CDR3 region: CSAPRGGANTGELFF. DNA for the CDR3: TGCAGTGCTCCCAGGGGGGGCGCGAACACCGGGGAGCTGTTTTTT.

The table lists this clone with many counts. The chain couples TRBV3-1 to TRBJ2-5; unclear D gene. Germline values: CDR1 LGHDT, CDR2 YNNKEL (reference sequence). V lost 0 bases and J lost 0, with 5 bases in between. CDR3 size: 14 residues. The CDR3 spells CASSQDRYQETQYF. CDR3 sequence (DNA): TGTGCCAGCAGCCAAGATAGGTACCAAGAGACCCAGTACTTC.

There are many counts of this clone. The chain employs TRBV12-3 or TRBV12-4 and TRBJ2-1, with 9 nucleotides matching TRBD2. Losses at the gene ends were 6 bases for V and 9 bases for J; bases not matched to a gene: 15. There are 16 residues in the CDR3. This CDR3 reads CASSPQIAGGPGEQFF. CDR3 bases: TGTGCCAGCAGCCCCCAGATTGCGGGGGGGCCAGGTGAGCAGTTCTTC.

This clone was seen repeatedly, ten times or more. The chain is built from TRBV5-4 and TRBJ2-1; 8 bases map to TRBD2. V shed 0 bases and J 9 bases; nucleotides not matched to a gene: 11. Germline CDR1 SGHNT, CDR2 YYREEE (reference sequence). CDR3 length equals 16 residues. The CDR3 loop is CASSLGVGGVKGEQFF. DNA of the CDR3: TGTGCCAGCAGCTTGGGGGTCGGGGGGGTGAAAGGTGAGCAGTTCTTC.

This clone has only a few counts. The chain joins TRBV6-5 to TRBJ1-1; no reliable D call. CDR1 is MNHEY and CDR2 is SVGAGI in the germline V gene. The CDR3 sequence is 13 residues long. The V and J ends lost 2 bases and 1 base respectively, with 5 bases between them. CDR3 in amino acids: CASSYRANTEAFF. DNA for the CDR3: TGTGCCAGCAGTTACAGAGCGAACACTGAAGCTTTCTTT.

This clone was observed many times. This chain connects TRBV6-2 or TRBV6-3 to TRBJ2-1, with D possibly being TRBD2 (5 bases). The CDR3 has 16 residues. Trimming removed 0 bases from V and 5 bases from J, with 14 bases in between. Germline values: CDR1 MNHEY, CDR2 SVGEGT. The CDR3 loop is CASSYSMASPDNEQFF. CDR3 nucleotide sequence: TGTGCCAGCAGTTACTCGATGGCTAGCCCGGACAATGAGCAGTTCTTC.